These 9 T cell receptor beta chains were all obtained from the same sample, sequenced in a study of T cell repertoires in cytomegalovirus infection. TCRdb processed the reads anew with MiXCR; each CDR3 protein has one entry. The sample has some 220,000 distinct CDR3 sequences; 5% to 8.5% are singletons. Sequences were obtained from PBMCs. The source is a human donor in good health (CMV status not recorded). Some clones in this sample may be carry-over from other donors' samples.

This clonotype occurred many times. V gene TRBV2 combines with J gene TRBJ1-2; D is perhaps TRBD1 (6 bases). The V gene lost 7 bases and the J gene lost 4 bases, with 16 bases spanning the gap. Germline assignment: CDR1 SNHLY and CDR2 FYNNEI. This CDR3 has 14 amino acids. CDR3 in DNA: TGTGCCAGCAAAAGGGCAGGGACAATCTATGGCTACACCTTC. The encoded protein is CASKRAGTIYGYTF.

The V gene is TRBV29-1, the J gene TRBJ2-5; TRBD1 is a possible D gene (6 bases). There are 12 residues in the CDR3. Between the trimmed V and J ends, which lost 6 bases and 4 bases, there was a span of 12 bases. The germline V gene encodes CDR1 SQVTM and CDR2 ANQGSEA. CDR3 residues: CSVVGQIETQYF. The CDR3 DNA reads as TGCAGCGTCGTCGGACAGATAGAGACCCAGTACTTC.

This clonotype was seen ten or more times. The CDR3 sequence: CASSLVGRQGALYTDTQYF. The CDR3 DNA reads as TGTGCCAGCAGCTTAGTAGGACGGCAGGGCGCGCTTTACACAGATACGCAGTATTTT. The rearrangement links TRBV7-2 to TRBJ2-3, with TRBD1 as a possible D gene (5 bases). Trimming removed 1 base from V and 2 bases from J, with 22 bases in between. CDR1 and CDR2 (germline): SGHTA, FQGNSA. This CDR3 spans 19 amino acids.

This clonotype was picked up many times. The CDR3 bases are TGTGCCAGCAGGGGGACGGCTGGCTACACCTTC. This translates into CASRGTAGYTF. This chain uses TRBV6-1 with TRBJ1-2, with TRBD1 as a possible D gene (5 bases). The germline gives CDR1 MNHNS, CDR2 SASEGT. V shed 6 bases and J shed 7 bases, with 9 bases lying between them. CDR3 length: 11 residues.

This clonotype was observed at least ten times. The J gene is TRBJ1-1, the V gene TRBV7-2; D is perhaps TRBD1 (5 bases). The CDR3 sequence is 17 residues long. V was shortened by 5 bases and J by 1 base, with 20 bases between the two germline ends. Germline V gene data show CDR1 as SGHTA and CDR2 as FQGNSA. The CDR3 loop is CASSEARGGARNTEAFF. CDR3 bases: TGTGCCAGCAGCGAAGCGAGAGGAGGGGCCAGGAACACTGAAGCTTTCTTT.

This clonotype was seen repeatedly, ten times or more. CDR3 sequence reads: CASSSPKRGGGNYGYTF. DNA for the CDR3: TGTGCCAGCAGTTCCCCCAAGCGGGGCGGGGGAAACTATGGCTACACCTTC. The chain combines TRBV28 with TRBJ1-2; D might be TRBD1 (5 bases). From germline, CDR1 is MDHEN and CDR2 SYDVKM. V lost 4 bases to trimming and J lost 2 bases, with 20 bases between them. The length of the CDR3 is 17 residues.

CDR3 region: CATSRGDRSSYNSPLHF. The CDR3 DNA is TGTGCCACCAGCAGAGGGGACCGTAGCTCCTATAATTCACCCCTCCACTTT. The chain links TRBV15 to TRBJ1-6; a possible D gene is TRBD1 (5 bases). CDR1 is LNHNV, CDR2 YYDKDF, per germline (reference sequence). The length of the CDR3 is 17 residues. V lost 1 base, J lost 0 bases, and 10 bases lay in between. Using reference TRBV15 and TRBJ1-6 for the parts outside the CDR3, the full variable domain is DAMVIQNPRYQVTQFGKPVTLSCSQTLNHNVMYWYQQKSSQAPKLLFHYYDKDFNNEADTPDNFQSRRPNTSFCFLDIRSPGLGDTAMYLCATSRGDRSSYNSPLHFGNGTRLTVT.

Ten or more counts support this clonotype. The genes are TRBV20-1 and TRBJ1-2, with no clear D. Deletions cut 1 base from V and 4 bases from J, with 10 bases between. Germline loops: CDR1 DFQATT, CDR2 SNEGSKA (reference sequence). The CDR3 consists of 13 residues. Here the CDR3 DNA reads TGCAGTGCTAGAGTCGGAGTTTCCTATGGCTACACCTTC. Translated: CSARVGVSYGYTF.

This clonotype was observed at least ten times. The rearrangement links TRBV7-2 to TRBJ1-2; 9 nucleotides agree with TRBD1. The trim removed 4 bases at V and 4 bases at J, leaving 7 bases unmatched. CDR1 and CDR2 from the germline V gene are SGHTA and FQGNSA. The CDR3 consists of 15 residues. The CDR3 region has the DNA TGTGCCAGCAGCTCAAAGGGACAGGGACTCTATGGCTACACCTTC. It specifies CASSSKGQGLYGYTF.